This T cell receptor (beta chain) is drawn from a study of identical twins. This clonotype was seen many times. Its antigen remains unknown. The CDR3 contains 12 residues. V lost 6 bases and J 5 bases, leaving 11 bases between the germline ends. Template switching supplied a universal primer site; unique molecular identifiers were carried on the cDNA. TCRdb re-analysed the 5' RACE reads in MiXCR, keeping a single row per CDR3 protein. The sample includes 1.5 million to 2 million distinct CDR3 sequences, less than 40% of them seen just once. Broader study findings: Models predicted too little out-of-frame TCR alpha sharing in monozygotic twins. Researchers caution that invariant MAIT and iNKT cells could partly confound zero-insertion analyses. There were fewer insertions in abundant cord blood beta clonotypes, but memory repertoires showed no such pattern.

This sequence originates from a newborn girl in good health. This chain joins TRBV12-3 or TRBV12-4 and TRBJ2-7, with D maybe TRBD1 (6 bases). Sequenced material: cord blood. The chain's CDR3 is CASREGGNEQYF. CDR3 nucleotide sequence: TGTGCCAGCAGGGAAGGGGGAAACGAGCAGTACTTC.